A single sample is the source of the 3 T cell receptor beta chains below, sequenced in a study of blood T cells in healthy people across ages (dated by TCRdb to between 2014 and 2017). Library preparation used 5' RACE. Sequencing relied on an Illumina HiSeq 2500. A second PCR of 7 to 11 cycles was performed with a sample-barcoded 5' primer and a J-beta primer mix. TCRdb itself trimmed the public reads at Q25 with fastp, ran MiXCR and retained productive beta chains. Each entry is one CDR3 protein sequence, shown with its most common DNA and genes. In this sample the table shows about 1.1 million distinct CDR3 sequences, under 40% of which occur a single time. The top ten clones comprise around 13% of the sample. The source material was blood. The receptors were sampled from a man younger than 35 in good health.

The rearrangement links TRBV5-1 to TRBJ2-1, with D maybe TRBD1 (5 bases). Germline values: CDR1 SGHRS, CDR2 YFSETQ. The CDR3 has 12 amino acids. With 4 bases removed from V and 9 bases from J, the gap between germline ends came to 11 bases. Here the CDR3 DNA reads TGCGCCAGCAGCCTGGACATGCGTGAGCAGTTCTTC. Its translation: CASSLDMREQFF.

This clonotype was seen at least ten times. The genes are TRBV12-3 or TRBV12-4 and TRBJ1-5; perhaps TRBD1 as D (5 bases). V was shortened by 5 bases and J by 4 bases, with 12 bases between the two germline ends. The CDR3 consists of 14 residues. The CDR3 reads CASSPPRDNQPQHF. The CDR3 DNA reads TGTGCCAGCAGTCCCCCCAGGGATAATCAGCCCCAGCATTTT.

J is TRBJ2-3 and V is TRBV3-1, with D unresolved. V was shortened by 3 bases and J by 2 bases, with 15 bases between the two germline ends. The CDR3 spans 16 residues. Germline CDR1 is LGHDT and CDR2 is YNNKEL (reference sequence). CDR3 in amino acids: CASSQLLGSTTDTQYF. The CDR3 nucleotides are TGTGCCAGCAGCCAGCTGTTGGGTAGCACCACAGATACGCAGTATTTT.